This note documents a single TCR beta chain sequence. Its antigen is unknown. The source of the sample is a study of long-term antiretroviral therapy in people with HIV. General study findings and limits: Despite increasing after ART, diversity remained lower than that of transplant donor controls. Clones that had undergone expansion before ART dominated the repertoire at all time points.

CDR1 is KGHSH and CDR2 is LQKENI in the germline V gene. Trimming took 0 bases from V and 3 from J; bases not matched to a gene: 8. The CDR3 spans 16 residues. With survey level as its setting, the immunoSEQ assay was v3.0. Profiled with immunoSEQ multiplex PCR; TCRdb holds only in-frame clones, not every one. The table shows roughly 26,000 clones, with roughly 96% occurring only once. The sample was unsorted PBMCs, taken less than 5 years after starting antiretroviral therapy. This TCR derives from a woman between 45 and 60 years old with HIV. This sequence joins TRBV18 and TRBJ2-7; 7 nucleotides align to TRBD1. The CDR3 region has the DNA TGTGCCAGCTCACCACCGTCGGCAGGGGGTTACTACGAGCAGTACTTC. Translation gives CASSPPSAGGYYEQYF.